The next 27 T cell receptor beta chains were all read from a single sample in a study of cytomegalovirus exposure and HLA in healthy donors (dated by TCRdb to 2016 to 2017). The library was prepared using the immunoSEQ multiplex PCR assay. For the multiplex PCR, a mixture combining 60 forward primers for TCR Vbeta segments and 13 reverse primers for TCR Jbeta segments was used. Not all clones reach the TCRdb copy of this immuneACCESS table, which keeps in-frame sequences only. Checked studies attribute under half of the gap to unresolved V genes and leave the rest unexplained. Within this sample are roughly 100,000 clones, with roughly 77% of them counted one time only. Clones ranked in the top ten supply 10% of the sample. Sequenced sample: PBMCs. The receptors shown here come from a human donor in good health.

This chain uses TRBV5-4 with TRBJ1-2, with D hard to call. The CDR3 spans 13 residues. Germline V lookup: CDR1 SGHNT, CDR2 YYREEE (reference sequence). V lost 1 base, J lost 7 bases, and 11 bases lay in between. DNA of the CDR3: TGTGCCAGCAGCTTGTCTGTTCTCTCTGGCTACACCTTC. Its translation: CASSLSVLSGYTF.

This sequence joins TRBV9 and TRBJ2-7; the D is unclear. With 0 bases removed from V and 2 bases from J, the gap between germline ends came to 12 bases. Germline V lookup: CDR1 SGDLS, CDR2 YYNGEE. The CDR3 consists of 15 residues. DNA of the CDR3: TGTGCCAGCAGCGTAGGTCCAGATACTACCTACGAGCAGTACTTC. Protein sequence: CASSVGPDTTYEQYF.

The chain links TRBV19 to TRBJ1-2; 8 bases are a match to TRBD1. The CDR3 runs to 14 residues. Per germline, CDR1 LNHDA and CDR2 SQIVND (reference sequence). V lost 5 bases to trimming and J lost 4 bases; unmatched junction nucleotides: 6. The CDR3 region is CASSFQGAVYGYTF. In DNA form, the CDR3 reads TGTGCCAGTAGTTTCCAGGGGGCCGTCTATGGCTACACCTTC.

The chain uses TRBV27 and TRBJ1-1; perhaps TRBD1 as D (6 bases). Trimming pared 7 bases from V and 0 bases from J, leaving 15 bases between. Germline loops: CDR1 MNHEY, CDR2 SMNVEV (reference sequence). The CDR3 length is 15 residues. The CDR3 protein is CASKPRTAMNTEAFF. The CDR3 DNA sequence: TGTGCCAGCAAACCGCGGACAGCTATGAACACTGAAGCTTTCTTT.

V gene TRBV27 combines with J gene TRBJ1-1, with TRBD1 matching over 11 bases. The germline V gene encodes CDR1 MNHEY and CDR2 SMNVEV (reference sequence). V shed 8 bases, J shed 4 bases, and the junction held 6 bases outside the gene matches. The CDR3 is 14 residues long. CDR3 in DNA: TGTGCCAGCTGGCCGGGACAGGGGGTCACTGAAGCTTTCTTT. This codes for CASWPGQGVTEAFF.

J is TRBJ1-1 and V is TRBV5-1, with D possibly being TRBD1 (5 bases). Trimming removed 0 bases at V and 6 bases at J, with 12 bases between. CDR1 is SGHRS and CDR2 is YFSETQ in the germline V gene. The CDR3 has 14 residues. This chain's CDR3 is CASSLVQAGAEAFF. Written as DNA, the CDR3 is TGCGCCAGCAGCTTGGTACAGGCTGGAGCTGAAGCTTTCTTT.

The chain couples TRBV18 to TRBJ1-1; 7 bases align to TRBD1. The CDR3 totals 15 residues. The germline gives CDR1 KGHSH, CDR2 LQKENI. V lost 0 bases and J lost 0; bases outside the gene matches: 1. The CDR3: CASSPPGQLNTEAFF. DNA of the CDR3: TGTGCCAGCTCACCACCGGGACAGTTGAACACTGAAGCTTTCTTT.

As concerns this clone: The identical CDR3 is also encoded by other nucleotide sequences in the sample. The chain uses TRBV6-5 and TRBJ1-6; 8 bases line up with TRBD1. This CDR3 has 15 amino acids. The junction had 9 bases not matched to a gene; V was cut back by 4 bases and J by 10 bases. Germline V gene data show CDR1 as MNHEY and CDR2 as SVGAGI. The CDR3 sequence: CASSSDRGGKSPLHF. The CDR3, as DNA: TGTGCCAGCAGTTCCGACAGGGGTGGAAAATCACCCCTCCACTTT.

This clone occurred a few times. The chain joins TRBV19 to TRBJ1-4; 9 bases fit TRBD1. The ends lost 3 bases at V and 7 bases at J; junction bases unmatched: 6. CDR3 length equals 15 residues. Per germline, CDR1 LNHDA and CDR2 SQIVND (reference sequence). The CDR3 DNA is TGTGCCAGTAGTATGACCGGGACAGGGTCTGAAAAACTGTTTTTT. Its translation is CASSMTGTGSEKLFF.

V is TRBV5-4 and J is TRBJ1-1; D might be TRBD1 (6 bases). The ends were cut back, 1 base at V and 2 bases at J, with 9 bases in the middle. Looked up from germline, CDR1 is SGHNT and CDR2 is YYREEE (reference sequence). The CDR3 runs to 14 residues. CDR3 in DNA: TGTGCCAGCAGCTTGTCCAGGGGCAACACTGAAGCTTTCTTT. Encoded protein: CASSLSRGNTEAFF.

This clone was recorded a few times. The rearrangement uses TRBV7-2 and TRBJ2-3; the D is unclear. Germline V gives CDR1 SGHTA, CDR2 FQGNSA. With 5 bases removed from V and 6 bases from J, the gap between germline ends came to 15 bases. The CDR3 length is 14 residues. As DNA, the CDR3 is TGTGCCAGCAGCCCTCTTATAGCTACGGATACGCAGTATTTT. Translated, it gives CASSPLIATDTQYF.

CDR3 sequence (DNA): TGTGCCAGTAGTCCCGCGACAGGGGGCTCTACCGGGGAGCTGTTTTTT. It yields the protein CASSPATGGSTGELFF. This chain connects TRBV19 to TRBJ2-2; 10 bases are shared with TRBD1. V was clipped by 5 bases and J by 5 bases; unmatched bases: 8. Germline V gene sequence: CDR1 LNHDA, CDR2 SQIVND (reference sequence). CDR3 length equals 16 residues.

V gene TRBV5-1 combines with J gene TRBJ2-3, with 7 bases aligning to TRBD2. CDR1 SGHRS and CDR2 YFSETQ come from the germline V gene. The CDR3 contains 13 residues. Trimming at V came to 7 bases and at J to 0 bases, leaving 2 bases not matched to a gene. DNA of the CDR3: TGCGCCAGCGGAGCGGGAAGCACAGATACGCAGTATTTT. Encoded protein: CASGAGSTDTQYF.

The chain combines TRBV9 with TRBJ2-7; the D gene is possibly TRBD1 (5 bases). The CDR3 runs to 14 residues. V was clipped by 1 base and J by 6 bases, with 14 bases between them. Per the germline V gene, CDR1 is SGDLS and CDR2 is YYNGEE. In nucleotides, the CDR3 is TGTGCCAGCAGCGTACAGGGCCAGTTGGGCGAGCAGTACTTC. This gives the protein CASSVQGQLGEQYF.

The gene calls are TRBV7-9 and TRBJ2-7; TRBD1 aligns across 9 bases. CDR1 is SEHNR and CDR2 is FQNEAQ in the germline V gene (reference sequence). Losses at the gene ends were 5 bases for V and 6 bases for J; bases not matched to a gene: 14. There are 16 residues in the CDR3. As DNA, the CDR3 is TGTGCCAGCAGCAGTACCGGGACAGGGAAGAGGGCCGAGCAGTACTTC. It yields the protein CASSSTGTGKRAEQYF.

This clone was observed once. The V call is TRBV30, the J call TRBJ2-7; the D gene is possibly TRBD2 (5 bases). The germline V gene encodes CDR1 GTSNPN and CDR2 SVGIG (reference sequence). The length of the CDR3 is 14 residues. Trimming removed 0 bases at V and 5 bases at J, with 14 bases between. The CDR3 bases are TGTGCCTGGAGTGTACTAGGGTATGGCGACGAGCAGTACTTC. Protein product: CAWSVLGYGDEQYF.

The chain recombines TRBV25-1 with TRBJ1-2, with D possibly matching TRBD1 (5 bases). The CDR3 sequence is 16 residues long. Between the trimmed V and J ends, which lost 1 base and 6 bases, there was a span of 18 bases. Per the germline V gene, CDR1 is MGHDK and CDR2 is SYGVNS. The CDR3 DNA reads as TGTGCCAGCAGTGAATCCGGCACAGGAGTCCTTAATGGCTACACCTTC. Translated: CASSESGTGVLNGYTF.

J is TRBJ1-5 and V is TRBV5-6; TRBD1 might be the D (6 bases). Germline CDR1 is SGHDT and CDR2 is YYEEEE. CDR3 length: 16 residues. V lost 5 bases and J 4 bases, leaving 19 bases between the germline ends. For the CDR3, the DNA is TGTGCCAGCAGTACCCAGGGGAGAGGAAGAAATCAGCCCCAGCATTTT. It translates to CASSTQGRGRNQPQHF.

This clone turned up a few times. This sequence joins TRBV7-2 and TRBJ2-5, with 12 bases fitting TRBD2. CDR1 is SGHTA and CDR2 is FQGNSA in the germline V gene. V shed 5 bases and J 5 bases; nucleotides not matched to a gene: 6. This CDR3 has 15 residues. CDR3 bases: TGTGCCAGCAGCCCGGGACTAGCGGGCTGGGAGACCCAGTACTTC. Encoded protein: CASSPGLAGWETQYF.

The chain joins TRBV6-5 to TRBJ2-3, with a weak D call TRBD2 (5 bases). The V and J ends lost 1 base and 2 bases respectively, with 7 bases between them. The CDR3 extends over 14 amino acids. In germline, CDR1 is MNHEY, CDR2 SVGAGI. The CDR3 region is CASSYFGNTDTQYF. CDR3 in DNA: TGTGCCAGCAGTTACTTCGGGAACACAGATACGCAGTATTTT.

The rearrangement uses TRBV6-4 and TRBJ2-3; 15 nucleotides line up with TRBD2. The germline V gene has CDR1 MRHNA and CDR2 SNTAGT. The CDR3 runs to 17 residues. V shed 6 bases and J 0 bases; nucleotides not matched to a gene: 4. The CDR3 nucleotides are TGTGCCAGCAGGAGGACTAGCGGGGGGGCTAGCACAGATACGCAGTATTTT. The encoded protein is CASRRTSGGASTDTQYF.

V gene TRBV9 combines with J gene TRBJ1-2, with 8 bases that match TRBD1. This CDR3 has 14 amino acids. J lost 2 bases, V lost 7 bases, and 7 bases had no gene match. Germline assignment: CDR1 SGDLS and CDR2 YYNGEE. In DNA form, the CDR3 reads TGTGCCAGCGGACAGGGAGGTCGGAACTATGGCTACACCTTC. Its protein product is CASGQGGRNYGYTF.

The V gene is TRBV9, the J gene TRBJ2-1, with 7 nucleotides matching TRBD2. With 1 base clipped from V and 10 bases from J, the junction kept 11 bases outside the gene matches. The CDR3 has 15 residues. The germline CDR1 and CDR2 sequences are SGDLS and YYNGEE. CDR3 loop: CASSVLSAGEGEQFF. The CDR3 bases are TGTGCCAGCAGCGTACTATCCGCGGGGGAGGGAGAGCAGTTCTTC.

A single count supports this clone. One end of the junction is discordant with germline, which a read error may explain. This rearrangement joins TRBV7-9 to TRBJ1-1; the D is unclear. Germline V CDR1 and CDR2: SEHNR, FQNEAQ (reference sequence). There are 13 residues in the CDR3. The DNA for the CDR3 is TGTTCCAGCAGCCCCCTGGTTGAGGCTGAAGCTTTCTTT. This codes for CSSSPLVEAEAFF.

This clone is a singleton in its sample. The CDR3 coding sequence is TGTGCCAGCAGCACGGACAGGGGAGATACGCAGTATTTT. Its protein is CASSTDRGDTQYF. The V and J genes are TRBV7-3 and TRBJ2-3; 9 nucleotides agree with TRBD1. CDR3 length: 13 residues. V gave up 5 bases and J gave up 5 bases; unmatched junction bases: 2. Per germline, CDR1 SGHTA and CDR2 FQGTGA.

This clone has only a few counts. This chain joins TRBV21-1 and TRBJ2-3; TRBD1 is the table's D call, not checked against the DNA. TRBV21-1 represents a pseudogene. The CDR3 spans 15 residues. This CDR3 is CASITTRTGRDTQYF. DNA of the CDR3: TGTGCCAGCATCACAACCCGGACAGGGAGAGATACGCAGTATTTT.

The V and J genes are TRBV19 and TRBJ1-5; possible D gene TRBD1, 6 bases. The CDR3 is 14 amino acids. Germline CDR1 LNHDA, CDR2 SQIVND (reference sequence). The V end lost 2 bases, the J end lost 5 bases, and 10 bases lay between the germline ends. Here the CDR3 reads CASSIQGIHQPQHF. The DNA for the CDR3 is TGTGCCAGTAGTATACAGGGGATCCATCAGCCCCAGCATTTT.